This entry describes one TCR beta chain. Libraries were prepared by immunoSEQ multiplex PCR; TCRdb keeps only in-frame clonotypes and omits some of them. The sample lists fewer than 200,000 clones, approximately 79% occurring once. The data were obtained in a study of blood T cell repertoires in COVID-19. Per germline, CDR1 MGHRA and CDR2 YSYEKL. This CDR3 has 14 amino acids. With 2 bases clipped from V and 10 bases from J, the junction kept 11 bases outside the gene matches. The TCR comes from a woman older than 75 with acute or convalescent COVID-19. This sequence joins TRBV4-1 and TRBJ2-7; TRBD2 matches at 7 bases. Sequencing was performed on peripheral blood. CDR3 sequence: CASSQIGILAPQYF. The DNA for the CDR3 is TGCGCCAGCAGCCAAATAGGTATACTAGCGCCACAGTACTTC.